This entry is about one T cell receptor beta chain. Its specific antigen is unknown. No qualities accompany the bases; no much larger clone lies one base away. The CDR3 regions of human TCRbeta chains were subjected to immunosequencing. Under the source paper's analysis protocol: Repertoire TCRs were matched against a reference library of SARS-CoV-2-specific TCRs generated with the MIRA antigen-specificity platform. Breadth meant the fraction of unique TCRs that were SARS-CoV-2-associated, whereas depth meant the fraction of total T cells that were SARS-CoV-2-associated. Each spike-specific TCR was assigned to its reactive spike region and to a CD4 or CD8 class using the MIRA data. Log10-transformed breadth and depth values were compared by one-way ANOVA with Sidak's multiple comparisons tests. Entries here come from immuneACCESS through TCRdb and include only in-frame sequences with V and J called. Some clones fail to appear in such tables; in the studies checked, an unresolved V gene covers under half of the shortfall, and the cause of the remainder is unknown. The DNA gave D and trimming, while V, J and clone size come from that table. Here the sample has fewer than 20,000 clones; roughly nine tenths occur a single time. The ten largest clones take up roughly 8.7% of the sample.

The time point label on this specimen signifies: about 28 days (+/-7) after the second vaccine dose. Because spike-specific TCR depth and breadth did not differ between the two schedules, AZD1222 recipients who got a second dose at roughly 4 weeks were pooled with those who got a second dose at roughly 12 weeks. Samples from vaccinated people were obtained from the UK trials COV001 and COV002, which included a single-blind randomized controlled phase 2/3 trial of AZD1222 (ChAdOx1 nCoV-19) in healthy adults. For TCRbeta chain sequencing, PBMC samples from trial participants were taken at day 0 and at day 28 after the second dose. The data originate from a study of T cell responses to AZD1222 COVID-19 vaccine (TCRdb year 2021). Describing the broader study: A total of just over 230 trial participants underwent TCR sequencing, of whom some 210 received two doses of AZD1222 and some 26 received two doses of the MenACWY control vaccine. Trial participants were enrolled by age into 18-55, 56-69 and 70-plus year subgroups, with about 150, 27 and 61 TCR-sequenced participants respectively.

Measured from the cysteine to the phenylalanine, the CDR3 is 15 residues long. CDR3 DNA only is kept here, 45 bases in frame from base 1. CDR1 and CDR2 are drawn from the germline V gene: ENHRY, SYGVKD. V loses 2 bases, J loses 8 bases, and the germline ends lie 13 bases apart. What the study reported, not specific to this receptor: CD4 TCRs associated with the vaccine covered the entire spike protein, and the dominant responses were in regions 160-218 and 743-854. Only six AZD1222 recipients were SARS-CoV-2 seropositive at baseline, limiting conclusions about previously exposed vaccinees. Reportedly, close to half of the unique spike-specific TCRs recognized epitopes lying outside the regions that are mutated in the B.1.351 and B.1.1.7 variants. After two AZD1222 doses, spike-specific TCR breadth and depth were significantly higher than at day 0 and than in MenACWY recipients. The 56-69-year group was small, and its depth increase did not reach significance, likely because of low power. Because no samples from the day 14 peak response were available, repertoires could be characterized only after the peak T cell response. Participants were mostly white British and included more females than males, and it was suggested by the authors that clonal diversity may have been underestimated.

Recombination connected TRBV10-3 to TRBJ1-6; TRBD1 is a possible D gene, resting on 6 matching bases. The source of this sequence is an adult who received the AZD1222 COVID-19 vaccine. Sequences were derived from peripheral blood, sampled 28 days after the second AZD1222 dose. The bases read TGTGCCATCAGTGAGCCGGGGGGCGGGGATTCACCCCTCCACTTT. Its coded protein is CAISEPGGGDSPLHF.